The present entry profiles one TCR beta chain with its context. Antigen unknown. A read error may account for a junction end that differs from germline. Germline assignment: CDR1 LGHDT and CDR2 YNNKEL (reference sequence). The CDR3 runs to 17 residues. TCRdb independently ran MiXCR on the 5' RACE reads; one entry per CDR3 protein. In the table there are 1.5 million to 2 million distinct CDR3 sequences, 25% to 35% of which are singletons. Healthy Caucasians made up all donors. The sample belongs to a study of identical twins. The study, taken as a whole, reports: Twins' excess sharing was less marked for out-of-frame beta sequences.

This rearrangement joins TRBV3-1 to TRBJ2-1, with 10 bases matching TRBD2. Sequencing was done on a sample of cord blood. This clonotype was sampled from a newborn girl in good health. CDR3 residues: CASNQSGRALYDNEQFF. As DNA, the CDR3 is TGTGCCAGCAACCAAAGCGGGAGGGCCTTATACGACAATGAGCAGTTCTTC.